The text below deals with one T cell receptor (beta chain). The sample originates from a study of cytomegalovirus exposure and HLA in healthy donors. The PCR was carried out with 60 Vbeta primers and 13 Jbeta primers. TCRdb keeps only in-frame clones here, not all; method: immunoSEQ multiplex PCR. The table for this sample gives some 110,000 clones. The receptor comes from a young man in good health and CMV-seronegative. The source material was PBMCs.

CDR3 coding DNA: TGTGCCACCAACAGGGGTAGCAATCAGCCCCAGCATTTT. Translation: CATNRGSNQPQHF. The chain couples TRBV28 to TRBJ1-5, with 7 bases aligning to TRBD1. Losses at the gene ends were 10 bases for V and 0 bases for J; bases not matched to a gene: 3. Germline values: CDR1 MDHEN, CDR2 SYDVKM. The CDR3 is 13 amino acids.